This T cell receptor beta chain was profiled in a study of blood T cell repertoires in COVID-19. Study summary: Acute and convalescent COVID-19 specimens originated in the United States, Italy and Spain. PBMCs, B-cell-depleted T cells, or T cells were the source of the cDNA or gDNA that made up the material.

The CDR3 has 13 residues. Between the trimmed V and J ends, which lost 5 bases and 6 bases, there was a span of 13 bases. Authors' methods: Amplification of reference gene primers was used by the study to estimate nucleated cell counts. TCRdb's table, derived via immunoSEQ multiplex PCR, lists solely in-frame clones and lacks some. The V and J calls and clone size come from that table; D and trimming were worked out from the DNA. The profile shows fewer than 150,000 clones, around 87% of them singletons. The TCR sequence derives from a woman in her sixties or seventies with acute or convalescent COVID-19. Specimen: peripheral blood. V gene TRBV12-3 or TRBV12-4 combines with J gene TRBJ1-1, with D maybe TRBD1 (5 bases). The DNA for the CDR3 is TGTGCCAGCAGTCAAAGGGGCAGGGCTGAAGCTTTCTTT. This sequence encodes CASSQRGRAEAFF.